These T cell receptor beta chains were read from a single sample in a study of read filtering for tumor transcriptome and immune sequencing. From the reads, TCRdb called clonotypes with MiXCR, one entry per CDR3 protein. The sample includes about 90,000 distinct CDR3 sequences, 9% to 15% of them seen just once. Sequencing was performed on a population of CD138-negative cells sorted from bone marrow. These receptors came from a donor at least 40 years old with multiple myeloma. Each CDR3 is given with its conserved first and last residue. The order of the fields is CDR3 length, V gene, J gene, clone size, D gene, CDR3 protein, CDR3 DNA. The D gene is left open where the match is weak. Size is stated for part of the rows, as once, few or many counts, or as a class when the clone is expanded.

>16|TRBV11-3|TRBJ2-2|many|TRBD2
CASSLGLAGNTGELFF
TGTGCCAGCAGTTTAGGGCTAGCGGGGAACACCGGGGAGCTGTTTTTT
>18|TRBV7-9|TRBJ2-6|NA|NA
CASSLSRGIFSGTNVLTF
TGTGCCAGCAGCTTATCACGGGGTATCTTCTCTGGGACCAACGTCCTGACCTTC
>13|TRBV6-1|TRBJ2-7|many|NA
CASLLAGAGEQYF
TGTGCCAGCCTCCTGGCGGGGGCAGGCGAGCAGTACTTC
>16|TRBV15|TRBJ2-5|NA|TRBD1
CATTTRDRGRSEIQYF
TGTGCCACCACAACCCGGGACAGGGGGCGGTCAGAGATCCAGTACTTC
>16|TRBV18|TRBJ2-6|many|NA
CASSPPQGGGANVLTF
TGTGCCAGCTCACCACCGCAGGGTGGTGGGGCCAACGTCCTGACTTTC
>18|TRBV5-1|TRBJ2-6|many|TRBD1
CASSSWTGKLSGANVLTF
TGCGCCAGCAGCTCTTGGACAGGAAAACTTTCTGGGGCCAACGTCCTGACTTTC
>16|TRBV20-1|TRBJ2-6|many|TRBD2
CSAPGLAGPGANVLTF
TGCAGTGCTCCGGGACTAGCGGGACCTGGGGCCAACGTCCTGACTTTC
>16|TRBV20-1|TRBJ2-1|medium-sized|TRBD2
CSARGLTSGSNNEQFF
TGCAGTGCTAGAGGCCTGACTAGCGGGAGCAACAATGAGCAGTTCTTC
>14|TRBV5-1|TRBJ2-7|many|NA
CASSLEGRSYEQYF
TGCGCCAGCAGCTTGGAGGGCAGATCCTACGAGCAGTACTTC
>15|TRBV10-3|TRBJ2-5|NA|TRBD1
CASSPWDSRQETQYF
TGTGCCAGCAGTCCTTGGGACAGCCGCCAAGAGACCCAGTACTTC
>12|TRBV10-3|TRBJ2-1|many|NA
CAIRTVNNEQFF
TGTGCCATCAGAACTGTCAACAATGAGCAGTTCTTC
>15|TRBV10-3|TRBJ2-1|many|NA
CAIKGGTRGSHEQFF
TGTGCCATCAAGGGCGGAACTAGGGGATCCCATGAGCAGTTCTTC
>14|TRBV12-5|TRBJ2-1|many|NA
CASGSTGPINEQFF
TGTGCTAGTGGTTCAACGGGACCCATCAATGAGCAGTTCTTC
>16|TRBV3-1|TRBJ1-1|many|NA
CASSPWSWGSSTEAFF
TGTGCCAGCTCGCCCTGGAGTTGGGGATCGAGCACTGAAGCTTTCTTT
>12|TRBV11-2|TRBJ2-7|many|NA
CASSPGLGEQYF
TGTGCCAGCAGCCCTGGATTGGGGGAGCAGTACTTC
>12|TRBV6-5|TRBJ2-2|NA|TRBD2
CATRLAGGELFF
TGTGCCACCCGACTAGCCGGCGGGGAGCTGTTTTTT
>17|TRBV6-5|TRBJ1-4|many|NA
CASSEYNTRATNEKLFF
TGTGCCAGCAGTGAATATAATACCCGTGCAACTAATGAAAAACTGTTTTTT
>16|TRBV5-6|TRBJ2-5|many|NA
CASSFGGRTRLETQYF
TGTGCCAGCAGCTTTGGGGGGAGGACCCGATTGGAGACCCAGTACTTC
>16|TRBV5-1|TRBJ2-4|few|TRBD2
CASSRTSGKPGTIQYF
TGCGCCAGCAGCCGGACTAGCGGTAAACCCGGAACCATTCAGTACTTC
>16|TRBV5-6|TRBJ1-4|many|TRBD1
CASSLAGTGAGEKLFF
TGTGCCAGCAGCTTAGCCGGGACAGGGGCGGGTGAAAAACTGTTTTTT
>16|TRBV4-2|TRBJ1-1|many|NA
CASSQDTREWDTEAFF
TGTGCCAGCAGCCAAGATACCCGGGAATGGGACACTGAAGCTTTCTTT
>13|TRBV2|TRBJ2-3|many|TRBD1
CASRQGATDTQYF
TGTGCCAGCCGACAGGGCGCCACAGATACGCAGTATTTT
>14|TRBV11-1|TRBJ2-5|few|NA
CASSQMTSQETQYF
TGTGCCAGCAGCCAAATGACATCCCAAGAGACCCAGTACTTC
>13|TRBV30|TRBJ1-5|many|NA
CAWSGGPNQPQHF
TGTGCCTGGAGTGGTGGCCCGAATCAGCCCCAGCATTTT
>13|TRBV6-5|TRBJ2-2|many|NA
CASKDPNTGELFF
TGTGCCAGCAAGGATCCCAACACCGGGGAGCTGTTTTTT
>11|TRBV28|TRBJ1-5|few|NA
CASSAGQPQHF
TGTGCCAGCAGTGCCGGTCAGCCCCAGCATTTT
>16|TRBV9|TRBJ2-1|many|TRBD2
CASSVSIAGGSNEQFF
TGTGCCAGCAGCGTATCCATAGCGGGAGGATCCAATGAGCAGTTCTTC
>14|TRBV6-5|TRBJ1-1|many|NA
CASSAEGMNTEAFF
TGTGCCAGCAGTGCGGAGGGGATGAACACTGAAGCTTTCTTT
>15|TRBV20-1|TRBJ1-4|many|TRBD1
CSARHGQAQNEKLFF
TGCAGTGCCCGTCACGGACAGGCTCAGAATGAAAAACTGTTTTTT
>14|TRBV6-1|TRBJ1-1|many|NA
CASSELWSNTEAFF
TGTGCCAGCAGTGAACTTTGGTCCAACACTGAAGCTTTCTTT
>14|TRBV20-1|TRBJ1-5|many|NA
CSARDRLGNQPQHF
TGCAGTGCTAGAGACCGACTCGGCAATCAGCCCCAGCATTTT
>12|TRBV29-1|TRBJ2-7|NA|NA
CSVEGNVNEQYF
TGCAGCGTTGAGGGGAATGTCAACGAGCAGTACTTC
>17|TRBV5-1|TRBJ2-2|NA|TRBD2
CASSLLASGRRTGELFF
TGCGCCAGCAGCTTGCTGGCTAGCGGGAGACGGACCGGGGAGCTGTTTTTT
>14|TRBV7-9|TRBJ2-1|many|TRBD1
CASSSTTGGNEQFF
TGTGCCAGCAGTTCTACTACAGGGGGCAATGAGCAGTTCTTC
>16|TRBV6-5|TRBJ1-5|many|NA
CASSYSASYSDQPQHF
TGTGCCAGCAGTTACTCGGCCTCCTATTCTGATCAGCCCCAGCATTTT
>15|TRBV19|TRBJ2-5|NA|TRBD2
CASSRTSGYQETQYF
TGTGCCAGCTCAAGGACTAGCGGGTACCAAGAGACCCAGTACTTC
>15|TRBV20-1|TRBJ2-5|many|NA
CSARVLEAIRETQYF
TGCAGTGCTAGAGTACTAGAGGCCATCAGAGAGACCCAGTACTTC
>14|TRBV12-3/TRBV12-4|TRBJ2-3|few|TRBD2
CASSFSGGTDTQYF
TGTGCCAGCAGTTTTAGCGGGGGCACAGATACGCAGTATTTT
>12|TRBV29-1|TRBJ2-5|many|NA
CSANPSQETQYF
TGCAGCGCCAATCCGTCCCAAGAGACCCAGTACTTC
>13|TRBV10-2|TRBJ2-5|many|TRBD1
CASSPDRRETQYF
TGCGCCAGCAGCCCGGACAGGAGAGAGACCCAGTACTTC
>12|TRBV28|TRBJ2-3|NA|NA
CASSLELDTQYF
TGTGCCAGCAGTTTAGAGCTGGATACGCAGTATTTT
>14|TRBV4-1|TRBJ2-7|many|NA
CASSQDRSEAWQYF
TGCGCCAGCAGCCAAGATCGTAGCGAAGCTTGGCAGTACTTC
>14|TRBV10-2|TRBJ2-3|many|TRBD2
CASSRGRATDTQYF
TGCGCCAGCTCCCGCGGGAGGGCCACAGATACGCAGTATTTT
>14|TRBV7-8|TRBJ2-7|NA|TRBD1
CASSPGDRENEQYF
TGTGCCAGCAGCCCCGGGGACAGGGAAAACGAGCAGTACTTC
>13|TRBV28|TRBJ2-1|many|TRBD2
CASSLGLVDEQFF
TGTGCCAGCAGTCTGGGACTAGTAGATGAGCAGTTCTTC
>15|TRBV29-1|TRBJ2-7|many|TRBD2
CSVFGISGGGHEQYF
TGCAGCGTCTTTGGGATATCGGGAGGAGGGCACGAGCAGTACTTC
>15|TRBV6-6|TRBJ1-2|NA|NA
CASSYPQNAGGGYTF
TGTGCCAGCAGTTACCCGCAGAACGCCGGGGGTGGCTACACCTTC
>13|TRBV7-9|TRBJ1-4|few|NA
CASSDGHNGKLFF
TGTGCCAGCAGCGACGGACACAATGGAAAACTGTTTTTT
>17|TRBV7-8|TRBJ2-5|few|TRBD1
CASSPSWVDRVRETQYF
TGTGCCAGCAGCCCCAGTTGGGTAGACAGGGTCCGGGAGACCCAGTACTTC
>12|TRBV5-1|TRBJ2-3|many|NA
CASSLDTDTQYF
TGTGCCAGCAGCTTGGACACAGATACGCAGTATTTT
>12|TRBV29-1|TRBJ1-2|NA|NA
CSVDSPSWGYTF
TGCAGCGTTGATTCCCCCTCTTGGGGCTACACCTTC
>15|TRBV28|TRBJ2-6|many|NA
CASTSPSAGANVLTF
TGTGCCAGCACCAGCCCCAGCGCTGGGGCCAACGTCCTGACTTTC
>15|TRBV7-6|TRBJ2-1|NA|TRBD2
CASGLKAGVWNEQFF
TGTGCCAGCGGCTTAAAAGCGGGAGTTTGGAATGAGCAGTTCTTC